This T cell receptor (beta chain) is drawn from a study of vaccination and CD4 T cells after COVID-19. Germline V lookup: CDR1 SGHTA, CDR2 FQGTGA. Trimming pared 3 bases from V and 0 bases from J, leaving 15 bases between. The CDR3 is 17 residues long. With the Oncomine TCR Beta short-read assay, DNA from cultured CD4+ T cells was sequenced. It was from cultured CD4+ T cells that genomic DNA was extracted. TCRdb reprocessed the PCR reads with MiXCR, giving one entry per CDR3 protein. The sample contains roughly 8,200 distinct CDR3 sequences, 23% of which appear only once. Sample treatment: roughly 11-day PBMC culture with coronavirus spike peptide pools or control peptides (ViraFEST assay). The dates of positive PCR tests extended from March through December 2020 and came before the US Alpha, Beta and Delta variants. A word on this clonotype: Its antigen remains unidentified.

The rearrangement links TRBV7-3 to TRBJ2-1; D is unclear. The sequencing sample was made of cultured CD4+ T cells from blood. This clonotype originated in a human donor with COVID-19. CDR3 residues: CASSFLPRGRSYNEQFF. The CDR3 nucleotides are TGTGCCAGCAGCTTCCTGCCACGTGGGCGCTCCTACAATGAGCAGTTCTTC.